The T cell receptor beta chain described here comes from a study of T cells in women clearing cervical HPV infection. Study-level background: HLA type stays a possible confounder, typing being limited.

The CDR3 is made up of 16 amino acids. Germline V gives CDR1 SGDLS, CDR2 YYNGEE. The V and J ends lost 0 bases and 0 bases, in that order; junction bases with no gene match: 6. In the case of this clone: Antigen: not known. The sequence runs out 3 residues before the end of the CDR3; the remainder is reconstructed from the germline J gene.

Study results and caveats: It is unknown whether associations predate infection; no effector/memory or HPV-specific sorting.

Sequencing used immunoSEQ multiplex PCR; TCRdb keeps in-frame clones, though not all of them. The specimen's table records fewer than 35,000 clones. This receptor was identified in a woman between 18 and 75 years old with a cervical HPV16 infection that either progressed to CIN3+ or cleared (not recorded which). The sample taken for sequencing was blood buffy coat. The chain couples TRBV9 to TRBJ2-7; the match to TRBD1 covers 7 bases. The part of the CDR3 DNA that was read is TGTGCCAGCAGCGTAGAAGGACAGGAAAGCTCCTACGAG. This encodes CASSVEGQESSYE. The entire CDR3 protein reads CASSVEGQESSYEQYF. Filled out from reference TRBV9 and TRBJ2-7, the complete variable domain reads DSGVTQTPKHLITATGQRVTLRCSPRSGDLSVYWYQQSLDQGLQFLIQYYNGEERAKGNILERFSAQQFPDLHSELNLSSLELGDSALYFCASSVEGQESSYEQYFGPGTRLTVT.